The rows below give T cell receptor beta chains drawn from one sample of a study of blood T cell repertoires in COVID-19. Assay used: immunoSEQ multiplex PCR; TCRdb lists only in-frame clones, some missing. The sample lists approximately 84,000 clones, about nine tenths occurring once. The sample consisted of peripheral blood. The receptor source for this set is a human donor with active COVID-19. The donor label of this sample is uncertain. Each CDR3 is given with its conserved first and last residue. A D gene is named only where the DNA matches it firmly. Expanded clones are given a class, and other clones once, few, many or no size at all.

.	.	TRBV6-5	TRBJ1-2	TGTGCCAGCAGCCCCAATCCCGGAACAGGGTATGGCTACACCTTC	CASSPNPGTGYGYTF
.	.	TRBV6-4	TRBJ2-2	TGTGCCAGCAGACAGGGCGAGACCGGGGAGCTGTTTTTT	CASRQGETGELFF
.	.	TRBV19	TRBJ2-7	TGTGCCAGTAGTTCAAACCGGGGGGCCCCCTACGAGCAGTACTTC	CASSSNRGAPYEQYF
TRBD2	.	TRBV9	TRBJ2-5	TGTGCCAGCAGCGTCGGACTAGCGGAGGGAAACCAAGAGACCCAGTACTTC	CASSVGLAEGNQETQYF
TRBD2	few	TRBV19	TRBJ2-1	TGTGCCAGTAGCCCGGGACTAGCGGTTAATGAGCAGTTCTTC	CASSPGLAVNEQFF
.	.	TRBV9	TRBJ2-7	TGTGCCAGCAGCTCCCTGACGCGGGGCGAGCAGTACTTC	CASSSLTRGEQYF
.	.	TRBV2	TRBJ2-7	TGTGCCAGCAGCGCCTACGAGCAGTACTTC	CASSAYEQYF
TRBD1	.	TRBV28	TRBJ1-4	TGTGCCAGCAGGGACCCGGGACAGCTCAATGAAAAACTGTTTTTT	CASRDPGQLNEKLFF
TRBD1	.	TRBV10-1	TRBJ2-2	TGCGCCAGCAGTGAGCCAGGGGGTACCGGGGAGCTGTTTTTT	CASSEPGGTGELFF
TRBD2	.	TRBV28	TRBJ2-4	TGTGCCAGCAGGCGGACTAGCGGGGGGGCCTCTGTCAAAAACATTCAGTACTTC	CASRRTSGGASVKNIQYF
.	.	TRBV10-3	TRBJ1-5	TGTGCCATCAGTGGAGGTAGCAATCAGCCCCAGCATTTT	CAISGGSNQPQHF
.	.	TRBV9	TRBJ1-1	TGTGCCAGCAGCGTAACCGGGAACACTGAAGCTTTCTTT	CASSVTGNTEAFF
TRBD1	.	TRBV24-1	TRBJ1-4	TGTGCCACCAGTGATCCGACAGGGGGCAGGGAAAAACTGTTTTTT	CATSDPTGGREKLFF
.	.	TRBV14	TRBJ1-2	TGTGCCAGCAGCCCCTCGTTGACTGGAGGGAATGGCTACACCTTC	CASSPSLTGGNGYTF
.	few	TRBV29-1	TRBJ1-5	TGCAGCGTTGGTTCGGGGGGCAACAATCAGCCCCAGCATTTT	CSVGSGGNNQPQHF
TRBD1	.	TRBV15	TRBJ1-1	TGTGCCACCAGCAGCCGGACAGGGGTCACTGAAGCTTTCTTT	CATSSRTGVTEAFF
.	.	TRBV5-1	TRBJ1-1	TGCGCCAGCAGCTTGAGCCCAGGGAGGGACACTGAAGCTTTCTTT	CASSLSPGRDTEAFF
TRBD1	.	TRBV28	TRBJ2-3	TGTGCCAGCAGTTCGGACAGGGGAACAGATACGCAGTATTTT	CASSSDRGTDTQYF
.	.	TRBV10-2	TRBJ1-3	TGCGCCAGCAGTCGGGGGGGTGATGGAAACACCATATATTTT	CASSRGGDGNTIYF
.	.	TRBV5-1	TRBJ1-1	TGCGCCAGCAGCTTGGCCAACAGCAACACTGAAGCTTTCTTT	CASSLANSNTEAFF
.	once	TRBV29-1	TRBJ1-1	TGCAGCGTTGGACAGTTCGACACTGAAGCTTTCTTT	CSVGQFDTEAFF
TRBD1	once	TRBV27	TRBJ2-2	TGTGCCAGCAGACGCAGGGGGCAGGCTCTGAACACCGGGGAGCTGTTTTTT	CASRRRGQALNTGELFF
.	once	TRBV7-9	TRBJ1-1	TGTGCCAGCAGCTTACCGGGAACTGAAGCTTTCTTT	CASSLPGTEAFF
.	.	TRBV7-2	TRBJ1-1	TGTGCCAGCAGCTACTCCCCCTCGAACACTGAAGCTTTCTTT	CASSYSPSNTEAFF
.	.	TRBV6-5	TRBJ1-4	TGTGCCAGCAGTCACCCCGATCGGGGAAAACTGTTTTTT	CASSHPDRGKLFF
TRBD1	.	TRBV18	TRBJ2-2	TGTGCCAGCTCACCATCCCGACAGGGAACCGGGGAGCTGTTTTTT	CASSPSRQGTGELFF
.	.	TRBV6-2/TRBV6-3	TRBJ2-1	TGTGCCAGCAGTTACGAGTATGGCAATGAGCAGTTCTTC	CASSYEYGNEQFF
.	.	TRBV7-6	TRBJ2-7	TGTGCCAGCAGCTTAGGCCACAGCTCTTCCTACGAGCAGTACTTC	CASSLGHSSSYEQYF
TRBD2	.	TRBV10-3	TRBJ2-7	TGTGCTACCAGCGGGGGTCCCCCCCACGAGCAGTACTTC	CATSGGPPHEQYF
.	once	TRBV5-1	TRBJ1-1	TGCGCCAGCAGCTTGGTGGGCGGAGGAAACACTGAAGCTTTCTTT	CASSLVGGGNTEAFF
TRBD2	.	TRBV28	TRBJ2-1	TGTGCCAGCAGAGCGGGGGGAGGAGGCTACAATGAGCAGTTCTTC	CASRAGGGGYNEQFF
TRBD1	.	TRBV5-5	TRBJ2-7	TGTGCCAGCAGGGCTGGGACAGGAGGAAAAGGAGGCTACGAGCAGTACTTC	CASRAGTGGKGGYEQYF
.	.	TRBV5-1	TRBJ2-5	TGCGCCAGCAGCTTGTGGACGAGGGGGTTATCGCAAGAGACCCAGTACTTC	CASSLWTRGLSQETQYF
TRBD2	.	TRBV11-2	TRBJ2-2	TGTGCCAGCAGCCTCCGACTAGCGGGGGGCCCGAACGCCGGGGAGCTGTTTTTT	CASSLRLAGGPNAGELFF
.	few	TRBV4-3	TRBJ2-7	TGCGCCAGCAGCCAAGGATGGTCACTCTCAGGGGAGCAGTACTTC	CASSQGWSLSGEQYF
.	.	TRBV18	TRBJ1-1	TGTGCCAGCTCACCTCTGGGGGCGGGCCGGAACACTGAAGCTTTCTTT	CASSPLGAGRNTEAFF
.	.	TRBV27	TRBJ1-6	TGTGCCAGCAGTTTACGGGTCGGAGGAACGGCAACTTCACCCCTCCACTTT	CASSLRVGGTATSPLHF
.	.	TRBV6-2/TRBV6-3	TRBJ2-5	TGTGCCAGCAGTACAGGGTTTAAAGAGACCCAGTACTTC	CASSTGFKETQYF
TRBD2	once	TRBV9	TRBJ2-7	TGTGCCAGCAGCGTTACTAGCGGGGGATTAGGGGAGCAGTACTTC	CASSVTSGGLGEQYF
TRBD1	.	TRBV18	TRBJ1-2	TGTGCCAGCTCACCCTCGAGACAGGGCCCCATAGGGGGCTACACCTTC	CASSPSRQGPIGGYTF
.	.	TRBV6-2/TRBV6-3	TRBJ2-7	TGTGCCAGCAGTTACGCGGACACCGAGCAGTACTTC	CASSYADTEQYF
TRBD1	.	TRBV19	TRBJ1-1	TGTGCCAGTAGTAGAATGGGACAGGGGGCGCGGGACACTGAAGCTTTCTTT	CASSRMGQGARDTEAFF
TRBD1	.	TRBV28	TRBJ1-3	TGTGCCAGCAGCTGGGGACAGGGTCTAAACACCATATATTTT	CASSWGQGLNTIYF
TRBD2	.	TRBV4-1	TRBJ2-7	TGCGCCAGCAGCCAAGAACTAGCGGGCTCCTACGAGCAGTACTTC	CASSQELAGSYEQYF
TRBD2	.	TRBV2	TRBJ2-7	TGTGCCAGCAGTGCGACCGGACTAGCGGGTTCCCACGAGCAGTACTTC	CASSATGLAGSHEQYF
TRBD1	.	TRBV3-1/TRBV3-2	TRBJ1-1	TGTGCCAGCAGCCGAAGGCCAGGACAGGGAGACACTGAAGCTTTCTTT	CASSRRPGQGDTEAFF